This T cell receptor (beta chain) was captured by sequencing in a study of cytomegalovirus exposure and HLA in healthy donors. Note on this clone: The antigen is unknown. Germline and junction disagree at one end, which may indicate a read error.

CDR3 length equals 14 residues. Germline-derived CDR1 and CDR2 are SNHLY and FYNNEI. 60 Vbeta and 13 Jbeta primers were used in PCR. The protocol was immunoSEQ multiplex PCR, while the TCRdb copy is restricted to in-frame clones and leaves out a portion. The data hold 150,000 to 200,000 clones, with roughly 79% observed a single time. Study observations and caveats: It was only CMV serostatus that was available as immune exposure information.

The sequenced material came from PBMCs. This TCR was sampled from a man younger than 35 in good health and CMV-seropositive. J is TRBJ2-4 and V is TRBV2; weak D call: TRBD1 (6 bases). The CDR3 nucleotides are TGTGCCAGCAGGTTGGACAGAAATAAAAACATTCGGTACTTC. Protein product: CASRLDRNKNIRYF.